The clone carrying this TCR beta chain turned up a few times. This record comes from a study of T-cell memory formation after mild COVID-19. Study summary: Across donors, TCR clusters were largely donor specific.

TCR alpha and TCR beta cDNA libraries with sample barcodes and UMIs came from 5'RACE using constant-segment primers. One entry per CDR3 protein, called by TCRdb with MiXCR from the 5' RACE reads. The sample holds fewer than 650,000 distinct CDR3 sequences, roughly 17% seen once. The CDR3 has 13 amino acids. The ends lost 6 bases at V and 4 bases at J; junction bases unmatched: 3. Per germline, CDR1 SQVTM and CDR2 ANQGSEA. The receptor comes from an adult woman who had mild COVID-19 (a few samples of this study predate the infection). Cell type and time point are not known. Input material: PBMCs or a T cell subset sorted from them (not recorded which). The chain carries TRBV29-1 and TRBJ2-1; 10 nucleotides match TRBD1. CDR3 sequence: CSVGQGGYNEQFF. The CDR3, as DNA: TGCAGCGTAGGACAGGGGGGATACAATGAGCAGTTCTTC.